This T cell receptor (delta chain) appears in the sequencing data of a study of fetal and pediatric gammadelta thymocytes (dated 2022 in TCRdb). Regarding the study in general: Previously published data and newly generated, unpublished data were combined in the bulk gammadelta thymocyte repertoires, which were used to strengthen a single-cell study of gammadelta thymocyte development. The bulk gammadelta thymocyte repertoires combined unpublished data with previously published data (refs 27,28). To increase subject numbers and strengthen the CDR3 publicity analysis, bulk TCR repertoire data were added. In total, the bulk gammadelta thymocyte repertoire set covered roughly ten subjects, made up of 7 pediatric thymus donors and 3 fetal thymus donors.

Sequenced on an Illumina MiSeq. Regarding the original processing steps: For publicity analysis, the Vgamma9Vdelta2 and nonVgamma9Vdelta2 bulk CDR3 files of each subject were merged into one combined repertoire per subject. Using base R and dplyr, each CDR3 amino acid sequence was checked across 9 single-cell datasets and nine to eleven bulk repertoires to give a publicity score ranging from 0 to 19. TCRdb reprocessed the public reads with the caller CATT; rows with the same DNA were merged afterwards. TCRdb, not the authors, supplied the V and J calls. The table for this sample lists around 1,200 delta-chain clones; around 33% of them were counted only once. The ten largest clones take up roughly 6.9% of the sample. A word on this clone: Its antigen has not been determined. The DNA is omitted, as the CDR3 cannot be located on it reliably, and the CDR3 follows TCRdb's listing.

What the research found in general, with its limitations: Compared with post-natal repertoires, fetal gammadelta thymocyte repertoires were previously reported to be enriched for TRDV2, TRGV8 and TRGV9 usage, low N additions and public CDR3s.

Looking up the germline V gene (reference sequence) yields CDR1 TVYSNPD and CDR2 GDNSRS. The CDR3 runs 21 amino acids, cysteine and phenylalanine included. For staining, thymocytes received Zombie NIR viability dye along with antibodies against CD3 (UCHT1), TCRgammadelta (11F2), TCRVgamma9 (IMMU360) and TCRVdelta2 (IMMU389). Bulk TRD and TRG CDR3 repertoires were generated separately from sorted Vgamma9Vdelta2 and nonVgamma9Vdelta2 gammadelta thymocytes of human fetal and pediatric thymuses. Pediatric thymus tissue was obtained in Belgium from children undergoing cardiac surgery. The ages of the pediatric thymus donors in the study ranged between roughly 1 and 12 years. Thymic cell suspensions from fetal and post-natal thymuses were prepared as previously described. NonVgamma9Vdelta2 thymocytes were sorted as CD3+ gammadeltaTCR+ cells that did not have the Vgamma9+Vdelta2+ phenotype. A FACS Aria III cell sorter (BD Biosciences) was used for cell sorting.

The rearrangement combines TRDV3 with TRDJ1; TRDD3 is taken as the D call from the table, unchecked against the DNA. The receptor was derived from a child who underwent cardiac surgery and was recorded as healthy. The sequenced sample consisted of non-Vgamma9Vdelta2 gamma-delta T cells from the thymus. In light of the paper, this sample's cell subset or site label describes: CD3+gammadeltaTCR+ thymocytes not co-expressing Vgamma9 and Vdelta2. The CDR3 region: CAFRAGAPFPLIWGPTDKLIF.